Below, 5 T cell receptor beta chains from the same sample are listed, as sequenced in a study of blood T cells in healthy people across ages (dated by TCRdb to between 2014 and 2017). The library came from 5' RACE. The sequencing machine was an Illumina HiSeq 2500. A second PCR of about 6 to 12 cycles was run with a J-beta primer mix and a sample-barcoded 5' primer. The raw public reads went through TCRdb reprocessing: fastp at Q25, MiXCR clone calling, in-frame beta chains kept. Each CDR3 protein gets just one entry, which takes the most common genes and DNA from the rows behind it. Across this sample there are more than 900,000 distinct CDR3 sequences, with 25% seen only once. The ten largest clones capture 0.65% to 0.95% of the sample. These data also formed part of another study, on T cells of mothers and their children.

The sample taken for sequencing was blood. The receptors shown here come from a girl aged 2 to 9 in good health.

Only a few counts were recorded for this clonotype. The rearrangement links TRBV4-3 to TRBJ2-7; 7 bases fit TRBD2. After removal of 1 base from V and 4 bases from J, the junction contained 13 bases not matched to a gene. The germline gives CDR1 LGHNA, CDR2 YSLEER. There are 17 residues in the CDR3. As DNA, the CDR3 is TGCGCCAGCAGCCAAGCTGCGGGCCCCCAGGGAGGGTACGAGCAGTACTTC. It codes for CASSQAAGPQGGYEQYF.

In its sample, this clonotype was seen a few times. The rearrangement joins TRBV10-3 to TRBJ2-5, with a possible D match to TRBD2 (6 bases). CDR1 and CDR2 from the germline V gene are ENHRY and SYGVKD. The CDR3 covers 12 residues. The V end lost 8 bases, the J end lost 5 bases, and 12 bases lay between the germline ends. Here the CDR3 DNA reads TGTGCCATCTCATCGGGGAGGGAGACCCAGTACTTC. Protein product: CAISSGRETQYF.

This clonotype was counted between two and nine times. CDR3 sequence: CSVDFAGGAETQYF. The DNA for the CDR3 is TGCAGCGTTGATTTCGCGGGGGGCGCGGAGACCCAGTACTTC. This sequence joins TRBV29-1 and TRBJ2-5, with 8 bases fitting TRBD2. CDR1 SQVTM and CDR2 ANQGSEA come from the germline V gene. This CDR3 spans 14 amino acids. V lost 3 bases, J lost 5 bases, and 8 bases stayed unmatched.

CDR3 in amino acids: CAIKGDDQETQYF. In DNA form, the CDR3 reads TGTGCCATCAAGGGGGACGACCAAGAGACCCAGTACTTC. The V and J genes are TRBV10-3 and TRBJ2-5; weak D call: TRBD1 (6 bases). The CDR3 sequence is 13 residues long. Germline assignment: CDR1 ENHRY and CDR2 SYGVKD. V dropped 7 bases and J dropped 0 bases, with 9 bases sitting between them.

The V and J genes are TRBV4-3 and TRBJ1-2, with unresolved D. The CDR3 totals 14 residues. V lost 0 bases, J lost 5 bases, and 10 bases lay in between. Germline V lookup: CDR1 LGHNA, CDR2 YSLEER. The CDR3 nucleotides read TGCGCCAGCAGCCAAGATGGAGGTTCTTATGGCTACACCTTC. Encoded protein: CASSQDGGSYGYTF.